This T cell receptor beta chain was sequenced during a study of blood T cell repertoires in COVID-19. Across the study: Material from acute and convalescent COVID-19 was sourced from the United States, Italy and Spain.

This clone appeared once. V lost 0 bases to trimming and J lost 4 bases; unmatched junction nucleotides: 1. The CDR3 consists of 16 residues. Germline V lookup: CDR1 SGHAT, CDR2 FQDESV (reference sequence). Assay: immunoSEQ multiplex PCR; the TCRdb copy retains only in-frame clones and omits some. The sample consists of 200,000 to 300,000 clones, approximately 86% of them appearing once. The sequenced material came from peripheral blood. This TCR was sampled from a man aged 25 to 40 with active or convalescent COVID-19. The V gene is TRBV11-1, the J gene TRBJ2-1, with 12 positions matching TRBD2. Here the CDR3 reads CASSLAGLAGYNEQFF. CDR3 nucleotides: TGTGCCAGCAGCTTAGCAGGACTAGCGGGGTACAATGAGCAGTTCTTC.